Sequencing of this TCR beta chain was carried out in a study of sequential checkpoint blockade in melanoma. Study-level information: First-line arms were nivolumab then ipilimumab, or the reverse, randomized 1:1. After both sequences, patients received maintenance nivolumab.

Stated treatment: randomized to nivolumab then ipilimumab (arm A) or the reverse (arm B). From thawed PBMCs, live CD3+CD8+ cells negative for CD19 and CD56 were sorted. Profiled with immunoSEQ multiplex PCR; TCRdb holds only in-frame clones, not every one. The sample includes about 5,300 clones, 70% to 85% of them seen just once. This CDR3 spans 16 amino acids. J gave up 7 bases and V 7 bases, and 16 bases lay outside the gene matches. Germline loops: CDR1 SQVTM, CDR2 ANQGSEA. The receptor comes from a human donor with melanoma. The rearrangement links TRBV29-1 to TRBJ2-1, with TRBD2 identical over 10 bases. The sample consisted of CD8+ T cells sorted from blood (inferred from file names), taken from a patient given nivolumab and ipilimumab in sequence. The CDR3 here is CSAQGSGGALNNEQFF. In nucleotides, the CDR3 is TGCAGCGCCCAGGGGAGCGGGGGGGCCTTAAATAATGAGCAGTTCTTC.